This T cell receptor beta chain originates from a study of regulatory T cells in long-lasting Graves disease. Study information: Treatment with antithyroid drugs for over 5 years, together with positive TSH receptor antibodies, meant persistent Graves' disease. Findings and limits, study-wide: It was in persistent disease that TRBV28, TRBJ1-2 and TRBJ2-5 were favored.

Time point meaning: persistent/refractory GD, antithyroid drugs over 5 years with positive TRAb. After RNA was extracted from PBMCs, the TCR library was made from it. With iRepertoire HTBI primers and Arm-PCR of CDR3 regions, TCR beta libraries were built. Authors' processing steps: The samples included 60 to 75 TRBV and over 13 TRBJ segments. TCRdb independently ran MiXCR on the multiplex PCR reads; one entry per CDR3 protein. The V and J calls come from TCRdb's annotation, not from the publication. The top ten hold around 24% of the sample, which has 400,000 or so distinct CDR3 sequences, 20% to 30% seen once. As to this clonotype: Its antigen is still unknown.

The germline V gene encodes CDR1 KGHSH and CDR2 LQKENI. The CDR3 length is 14 residues. Deletions cut 2 bases from V and 8 bases from J, with 10 bases between. The receptor was isolated from a female donor with Graves disease. The J gene is TRBJ1-6, the V gene TRBV18; D is ambiguous. This specimen consisted of peripheral blood mononuclear cells (PBMCs), obtained when the disease was refractory, from a patient treated with antithyroid drugs. The CDR3 DNA reads as TGTGCCAGCTCACCATCGGGTCCTGATTCACCCCTCCACTTT. Its protein is CASSPSGPDSPLHF.